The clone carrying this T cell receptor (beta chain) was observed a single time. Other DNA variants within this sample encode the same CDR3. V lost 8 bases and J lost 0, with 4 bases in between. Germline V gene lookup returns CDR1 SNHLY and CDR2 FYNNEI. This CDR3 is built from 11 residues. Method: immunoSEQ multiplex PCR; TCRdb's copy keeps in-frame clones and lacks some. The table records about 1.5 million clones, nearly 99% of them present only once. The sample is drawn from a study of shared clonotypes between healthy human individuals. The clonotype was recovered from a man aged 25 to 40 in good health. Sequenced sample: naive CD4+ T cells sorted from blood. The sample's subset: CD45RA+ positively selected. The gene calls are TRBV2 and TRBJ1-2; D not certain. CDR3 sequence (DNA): TGTGCCAGCCGACCTAACTATGGCTACACCTTC. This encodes CASRPNYGYTF.